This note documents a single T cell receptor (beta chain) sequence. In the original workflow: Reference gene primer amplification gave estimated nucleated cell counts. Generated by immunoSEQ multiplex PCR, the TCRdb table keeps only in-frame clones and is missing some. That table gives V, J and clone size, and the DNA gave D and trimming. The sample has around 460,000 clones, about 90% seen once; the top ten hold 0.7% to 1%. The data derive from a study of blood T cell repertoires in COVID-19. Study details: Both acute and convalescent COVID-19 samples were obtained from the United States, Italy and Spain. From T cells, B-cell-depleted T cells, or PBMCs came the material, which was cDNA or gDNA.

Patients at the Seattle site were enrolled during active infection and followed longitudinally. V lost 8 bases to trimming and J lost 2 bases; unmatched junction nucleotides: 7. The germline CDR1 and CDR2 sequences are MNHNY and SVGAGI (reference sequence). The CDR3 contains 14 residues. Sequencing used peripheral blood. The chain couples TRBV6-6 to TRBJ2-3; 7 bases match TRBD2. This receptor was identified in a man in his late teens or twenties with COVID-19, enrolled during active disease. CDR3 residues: CASAKRDFTDTQYF. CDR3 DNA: TGTGCCAGCGCTAAGCGGGACTTCACAGATACGCAGTATTTT.